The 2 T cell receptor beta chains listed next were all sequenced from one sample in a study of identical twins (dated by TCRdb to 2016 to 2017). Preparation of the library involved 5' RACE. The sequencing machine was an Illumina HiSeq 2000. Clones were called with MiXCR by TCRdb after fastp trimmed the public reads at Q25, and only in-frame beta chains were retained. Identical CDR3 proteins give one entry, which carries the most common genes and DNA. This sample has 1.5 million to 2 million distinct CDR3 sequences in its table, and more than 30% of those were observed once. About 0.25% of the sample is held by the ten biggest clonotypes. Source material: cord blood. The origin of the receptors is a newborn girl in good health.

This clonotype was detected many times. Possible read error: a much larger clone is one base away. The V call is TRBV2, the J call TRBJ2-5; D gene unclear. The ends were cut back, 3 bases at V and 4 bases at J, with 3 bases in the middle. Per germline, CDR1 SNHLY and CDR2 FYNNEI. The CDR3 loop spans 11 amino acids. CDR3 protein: CASSDPETQYF. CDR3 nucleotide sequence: TGTGCCAGCAGTGACCCAGAGACCCAGTACTTC.

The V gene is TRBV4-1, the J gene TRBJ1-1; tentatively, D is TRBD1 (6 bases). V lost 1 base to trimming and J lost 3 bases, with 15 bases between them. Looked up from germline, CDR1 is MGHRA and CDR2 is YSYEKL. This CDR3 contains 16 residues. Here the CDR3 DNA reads TGCGCCAGCAGCCAAGGGGTCGGGGGCATAGACACTGAAGCTTTCTTT. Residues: CASSQGVGGIDTEAFF.